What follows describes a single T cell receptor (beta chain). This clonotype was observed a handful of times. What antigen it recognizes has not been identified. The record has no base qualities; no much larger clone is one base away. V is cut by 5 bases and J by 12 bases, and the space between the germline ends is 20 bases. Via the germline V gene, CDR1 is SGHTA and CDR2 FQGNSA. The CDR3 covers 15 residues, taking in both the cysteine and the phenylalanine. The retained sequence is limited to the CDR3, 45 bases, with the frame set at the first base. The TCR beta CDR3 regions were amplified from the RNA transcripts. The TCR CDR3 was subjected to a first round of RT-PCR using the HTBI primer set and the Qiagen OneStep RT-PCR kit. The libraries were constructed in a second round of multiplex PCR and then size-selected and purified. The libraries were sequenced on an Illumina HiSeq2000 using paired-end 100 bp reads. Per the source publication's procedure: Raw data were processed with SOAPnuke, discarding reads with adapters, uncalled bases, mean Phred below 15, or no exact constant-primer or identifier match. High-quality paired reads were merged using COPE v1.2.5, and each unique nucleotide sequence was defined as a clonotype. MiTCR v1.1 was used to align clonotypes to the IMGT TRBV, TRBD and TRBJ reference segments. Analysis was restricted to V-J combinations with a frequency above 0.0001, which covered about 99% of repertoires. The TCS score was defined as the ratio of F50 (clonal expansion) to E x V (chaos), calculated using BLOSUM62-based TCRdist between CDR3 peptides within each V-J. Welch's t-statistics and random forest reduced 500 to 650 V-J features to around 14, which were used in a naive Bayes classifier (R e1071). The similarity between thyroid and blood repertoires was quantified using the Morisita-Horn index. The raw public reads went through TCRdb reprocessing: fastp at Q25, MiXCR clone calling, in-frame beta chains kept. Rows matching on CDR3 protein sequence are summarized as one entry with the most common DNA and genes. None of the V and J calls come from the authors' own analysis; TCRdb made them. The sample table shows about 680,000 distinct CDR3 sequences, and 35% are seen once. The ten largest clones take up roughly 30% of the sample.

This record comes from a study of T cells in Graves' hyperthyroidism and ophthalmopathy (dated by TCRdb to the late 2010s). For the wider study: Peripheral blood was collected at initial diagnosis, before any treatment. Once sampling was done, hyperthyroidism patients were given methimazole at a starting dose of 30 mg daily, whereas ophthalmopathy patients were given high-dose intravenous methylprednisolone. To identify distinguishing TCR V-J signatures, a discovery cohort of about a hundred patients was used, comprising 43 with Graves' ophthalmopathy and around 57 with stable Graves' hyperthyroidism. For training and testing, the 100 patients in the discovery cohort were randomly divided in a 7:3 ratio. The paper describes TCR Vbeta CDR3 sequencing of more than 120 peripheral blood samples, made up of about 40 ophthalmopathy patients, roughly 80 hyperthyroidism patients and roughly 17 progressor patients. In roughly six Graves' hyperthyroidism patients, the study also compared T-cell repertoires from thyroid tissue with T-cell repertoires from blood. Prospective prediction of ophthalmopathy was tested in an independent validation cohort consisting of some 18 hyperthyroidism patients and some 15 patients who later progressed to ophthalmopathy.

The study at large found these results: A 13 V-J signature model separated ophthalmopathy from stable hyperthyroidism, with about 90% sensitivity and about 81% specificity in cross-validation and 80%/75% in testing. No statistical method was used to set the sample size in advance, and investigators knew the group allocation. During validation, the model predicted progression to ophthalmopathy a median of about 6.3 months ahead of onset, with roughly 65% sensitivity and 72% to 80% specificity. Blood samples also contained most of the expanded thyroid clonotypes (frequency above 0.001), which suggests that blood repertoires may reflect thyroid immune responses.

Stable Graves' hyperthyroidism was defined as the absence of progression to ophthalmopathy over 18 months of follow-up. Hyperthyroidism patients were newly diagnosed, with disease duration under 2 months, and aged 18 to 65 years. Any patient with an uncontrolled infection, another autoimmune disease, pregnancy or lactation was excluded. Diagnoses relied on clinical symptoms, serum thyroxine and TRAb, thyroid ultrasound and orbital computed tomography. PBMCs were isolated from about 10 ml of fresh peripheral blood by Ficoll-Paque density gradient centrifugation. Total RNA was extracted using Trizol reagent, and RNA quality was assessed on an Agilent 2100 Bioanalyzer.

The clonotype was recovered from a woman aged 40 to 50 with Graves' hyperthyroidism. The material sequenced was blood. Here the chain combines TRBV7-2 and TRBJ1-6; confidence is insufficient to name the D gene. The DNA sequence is TGTGCCAGCAGCGCAGGTACCAGCCGTTTCGAACCCCTCCACTTT. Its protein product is CASSAGTSRFEPLHF.